The 17 T cell receptor beta chains below were found in one sample sequenced in a study of cytomegalovirus exposure and HLA in healthy donors. It was with 60 Vbeta and 13 Jbeta primers that the PCR ran. The repertoire was sequenced with immunoSEQ multiplex PCR; TCRdb's copy has only in-frame clones and lacks some. The profile shows about 98,000 clones, more than 75% of them singletons. Sequencing input: PBMCs. The receptors derive from a human donor in good health.

V usage is TRBV2 and J usage is TRBJ2-5; 7 bases map to TRBD2. The CDR3 totals 15 residues. V gave up 7 bases and J gave up 1 base; unmatched junction bases: 9. The germline gives CDR1 SNHLY, CDR2 FYNNEI. CDR3 loop: CASKGRGTIQETQYF. In DNA, the CDR3 is TGTGCCAGCAAGGGGCGGGGGACCATCCAAGAGACCCAGTACTTC.

The J gene is TRBJ2-1, the V gene TRBV30, with 8 bases aligning to TRBD2. V shed 3 bases, J shed 10 bases, and the junction held 17 bases outside the gene matches. Germline CDR1 and CDR2: GTSNPN and SVGIG (reference sequence). The length of the CDR3 is 16 residues. The CDR3 DNA reads TGTGCCTGGAGCCCCTTAGGGTCAGGGCGGGGGGCAGAGCAGTTCTTC. Translated, it gives CAWSPLGSGRGAEQFF.

The rearrangement links TRBV18 to TRBJ2-7; no definite D call. The CDR3 is 14 amino acids. Looked up from germline, CDR1 is KGHSH and CDR2 is LQKENI. Trimming cost V 0 bases and J 2 bases, with 8 bases left between them. The CDR3 is CASSPPLAAYEQYF. CDR3 nucleotide sequence: TGTGCCAGCTCACCACCGTTGGCAGCCTACGAGCAGTACTTC.

A remark on this clone: Other DNA sequences in this sample translate to the same CDR3. The chain carries TRBV6-1 and TRBJ1-1; D unclear. CDR3 length: 16 amino acids. CDR1 is MNHNS, CDR2 SASEGT, per germline. Trimming took off 4 bases at V and 7 bases at J, with 22 bases between the two ends. CDR3 DNA: TGTGCCAGCAGTGGGCGGATTGCGACGAAGAGACGTGAAGCTTTCTTT. It translates to CASSGRIATKRREAFF.

The V call is TRBV15, the J call TRBJ2-2, with 9 bases matching TRBD2. The CDR3 is 16 residues long. The V gene end was trimmed by 3 bases and the J gene end by 4 bases; junction bases not matched to a gene: 6. The germline CDR1 and CDR2 sequences are LNHNV and YYDKDF (reference sequence). The CDR3: CATSSRRGGSTGELFF. The CDR3 DNA reads as TGTGCCACCAGCAGCCGGCGGGGGGGAAGCACCGGGGAGCTGTTTTTT. The full variable domain, with the rest looked up from reference TRBV15 and TRBJ2-2, is DAMVIQNPRYQVTQFGKPVTLSCSQTLNHNVMYWYQQKSSQAPKLLFHYYDKDFNNEADTPDNFQSRRPNTSFCFLDIRSPGLGDTAMYLCATSSRRGGSTGELFFGEGSRLTVL.

This clone has just a few counts. The V gene is TRBV19, the J gene TRBJ1-4; D is possibly TRBD1 (5 bases). This CDR3 spans 15 amino acids. Trimming left V 0 bases short and J 7 bases short, with 12 bases between. Germline V CDR1 and CDR2: LNHDA, SQIVND (reference sequence). Here the CDR3 reads CASSIEWQGGEKLFF. The CDR3 coding sequence is TGTGCCAGTAGTATAGAGTGGCAGGGCGGTGAAAAACTGTTTTTT.

The V gene is TRBV2, the J gene TRBJ1-1; 12 bases fit TRBD1. Germline-derived CDR1 and CDR2 are SNHLY and FYNNEI. Trimming removed 10 bases from V and 4 bases from J; junction bases left unmatched: 13. The CDR3 is 16 amino acids. The CDR3 spells CATFSGTGGAATEAFF. The CDR3 DNA reads TGTGCCACCTTCTCCGGGACAGGGGGCGCCGCCACTGAAGCTTTCTTT.

The chain joins TRBV5-5 to TRBJ1-1; no clear D gene. V shed 0 bases and J shed 0 bases, with 12 bases lying between them. Germline V gives CDR1 SGHKS, CDR2 YYEKEE (reference sequence). This CDR3 contains 16 residues. The CDR3 loop reads CASSLALLIMNTEAFF. DNA of the CDR3: TGTGCCAGCAGCTTGGCCCTCCTAATTATGAACACTGAAGCTTTCTTT. The variable domain in full, with the rest retrieved from reference TRBV5-5 and TRBJ1-1, is DAGVTQSPTHLIKTRGQQVTLRCSPISGHKSVSWYQQVLGQGPQFIFQYYEKEERGRGNFPDRFSARQFPNYSSELNVNALLLGDSALYLCASSLALLIMNTEAFFGQGTRLTVV.

The gene calls are TRBV5-5 and TRBJ2-5; TRBD2 agrees at 7 bases. With 4 bases clipped from V and 2 bases from J, the junction kept 14 bases outside the gene matches. Germline values: CDR1 SGHKS, CDR2 YYEKEE (reference sequence). The CDR3 consists of 17 residues. CDR3 sequence: CASSRVGGMGVQETQYF. CDR3 bases: TGTGCCAGCAGCCGGGTGGGAGGGATGGGCGTACAAGAGACCCAGTACTTC.

The rearrangement joins TRBV2 to TRBJ2-3; TRBD2 is a possible D gene (5 bases). Germline CDR1 SNHLY, CDR2 FYNNEI. The V end was cut by 3 bases, the J end by 7 bases, with 20 bases between. The CDR3 totals 16 residues. CDR3 coding DNA: TGTGCCAGCAGTGATCAGCGTGGATTAAGGAGGAATACGCAGTATTTT. Protein sequence: CASSDQRGLRRNTQYF.

In nucleotides, the CDR3 is TGTGCCAGCAGCACCGCAGGGTATGGAAAACTGTTTTTT. This sequence encodes CASSTAGYGKLFF. The chain carries TRBV9 and TRBJ1-4, with D perhaps matching TRBD1 (5 bases). Germline V gene sequence: CDR1 SGDLS, CDR2 YYNGEE. The V and J ends lost 4 bases and 10 bases respectively, with 14 bases between them. The CDR3 runs 13 residues.

This clone has only a few counts. The V call is TRBV6-6, the J call TRBJ2-7; D gene ambiguous. Germline V lookup: CDR1 MNHNY, CDR2 SVGAGI (reference sequence). Trimming removed 7 bases at V and 0 bases at J, with 10 bases between. This CDR3 contains 13 residues. The CDR3 is CASTMTGSYEQYF. The CDR3 DNA is TGTGCCAGCACTATGACTGGCTCCTACGAGCAGTACTTC.

The rearrangement links TRBV4-1 to TRBJ1-4; 9 bases match TRBD1. CDR1 is MGHRA and CDR2 is YSYEKL in the germline V gene. The CDR3 is made up of 16 amino acids. Trimming at V came to 3 bases and at J to 7 bases, leaving 9 bases not matched to a gene. CDR3 sequence: CASSHLTGGIVEKLFF. As DNA, the CDR3 is TGCGCCAGCAGCCACCTGACAGGGGGTATAGTTGAAAAACTGTTTTTT.

The chain joins TRBV7-2 to TRBJ1-1; D not certain. Germline CDR1 SGHTA, CDR2 FQGNSA. The CDR3 loop spans 15 amino acids. With 3 bases removed from V and 1 base from J, the gap between germline ends came to 12 bases. This CDR3 reads CASSLRHFKNTEAFF. Here the CDR3 DNA reads TGTGCCAGCAGCTTGAGACACTTCAAGAACACTGAAGCTTTCTTT.

This clone showed up just once. This chain uses TRBV28 with TRBJ2-7; 7 bases map to TRBD2. The CDR3 runs 15 residues. Trimming took 5 bases from V and 6 from J; bases not matched to a gene: 13. CDR1 and CDR2 (germline): MDHEN, SYDVKM. The DNA for the CDR3 is TGTGCCAGCAGTCCCCTTCAGGGAGGGATGAGCGAGCAGTACTTC. Protein sequence: CASSPLQGGMSEQYF. The full variable domain, rest sourced from reference TRBV28 and TRBJ2-7, is DVKVTQSSRYLVKRTGEKVFLECVQDMDHENMFWYRQDPGLGLRLIYFSYDVKMKEKGDIPEGYSVSREKKERFSLILESASTNQTSMYLCASSPLQGGMSEQYFGPGTRLTVT.

This clone appeared once. The chain couples TRBV30 to TRBJ2-3; perhaps TRBD2 as D (5 bases). The CDR3 is made up of 13 amino acids. Germline CDR1 reads GTSNPN; CDR2 reads SVGIG (reference sequence). The ends were cut back, 0 bases at V and 4 bases at J, with 8 bases in the middle. The CDR3 here is CAWSVSDSDTQYF. The CDR3 DNA sequence: TGTGCCTGGAGTGTTAGCGATTCAGATACGCAGTATTTT.

V usage is TRBV27 and J usage is TRBJ1-2; 9 bases match TRBD1. The V gene's germline CDR1 is MNHEY and CDR2 SMNVEV (reference sequence). CDR3 length equals 14 residues. V lost 5 bases to trimming and J lost 7 bases; unmatched junction nucleotides: 8. The CDR3 sequence is CASSATNRGRGYTF. The CDR3 DNA is TGTGCCAGCAGTGCTACTAACAGGGGGCGTGGCTACACCTTC.